This TCR beta chain was identified during a study of T cells after yellow fever vaccination. MiXCR, run by TCRdb on the 5' RACE reads, gives a single entry per CDR3 protein. The sample consists of some 600,000 distinct CDR3 sequences, 9% to 15% of them appearing once. This clonotype has a handful of counts. CDR3 length: 14 amino acids. Trimming took 0 bases from V and 6 from J, leaving 10 bases between them. Germline loops: CDR1 SGHDT, CDR2 YYEEEE. The chain couples TRBV5-6 to TRBJ2-1, with D possibly matching TRBD2 (6 bases). Specimen: PBMCs, collected on the day of the yellow fever booster vaccination. The TCR comes from a young man who received the YFV17D yellow fever vaccine. CDR3 nucleotide sequence: TGTGCCAGCAGCTTGGTCTCGGGAGTCAATGAGCAGTTCTTC. Residues: CASSLVSGVNEQFF.